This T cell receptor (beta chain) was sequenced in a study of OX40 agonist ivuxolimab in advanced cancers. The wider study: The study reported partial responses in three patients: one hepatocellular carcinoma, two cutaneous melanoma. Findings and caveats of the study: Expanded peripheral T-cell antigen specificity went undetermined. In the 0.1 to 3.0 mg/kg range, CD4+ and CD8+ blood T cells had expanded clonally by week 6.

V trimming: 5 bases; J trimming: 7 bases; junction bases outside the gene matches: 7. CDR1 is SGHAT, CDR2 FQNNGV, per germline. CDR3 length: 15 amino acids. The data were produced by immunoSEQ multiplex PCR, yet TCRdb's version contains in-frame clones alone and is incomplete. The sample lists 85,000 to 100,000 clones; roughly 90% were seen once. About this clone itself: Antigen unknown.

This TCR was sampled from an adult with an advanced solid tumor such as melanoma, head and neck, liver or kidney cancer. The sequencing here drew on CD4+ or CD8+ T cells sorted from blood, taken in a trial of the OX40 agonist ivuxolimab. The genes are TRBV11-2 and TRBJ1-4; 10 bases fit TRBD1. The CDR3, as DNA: TGTGCCAGCAGCACATCCGGGACAGGGGCTGAAAAACTGTTTTTT. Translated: CASSTSGTGAEKLFF.